The TCR beta chain described here comes from a study of T cell responses to AZD1222 COVID-19 vaccine. Broader study findings: CD4 TCRs covered the whole spike, strongest at regions 160-218 and 743-854.

A word on this clone: Its antigen is not identified.

The CDR3 is 14 amino acids. The V gene's germline CDR1 is LNHDA and CDR2 SQIVND (reference sequence). The ends were cut back, 6 bases at V and 3 bases at J, with 11 bases in the middle. Some clones are missing from TCRdb's copy, which holds only in-frame ones; the method was immunoSEQ multiplex PCR. The data show about 79,000 clones, about 92% seen once. This specimen was peripheral blood, taken on day 0 of MenACWY control vaccination. The genes are TRBV19 and TRBJ2-2, with D hard to call. The sequence came from an adult in good health. DNA of the CDR3: TGTGCCAGTAGGACCAAGACGGACACCGGGGAGCTGTTTTTT. This codes for CASRTKTDTGELFF. The full variable domain, in which reference TRBV19 and TRBJ2-2 provide the parts outside the CDR3, is DGGITQSPKYLFRKEGQNVTLSCEQNLNHDAMYWYRQDPGQGLRLIYYSQIVNDFQKGDIAEGYSVSREKKESFPLTVTSAQKNPTAFYLCASRTKTDTGELFFGEGSRLTVL.